Following are 3 T cell receptor beta chains from one sample sequenced in a study of blood T cell repertoires in COVID-19 (dated by TCRdb to the early 2020s). The protocol used for the library was the immunoSEQ multiplex PCR assay. TCRdb provides this immuneACCESS table in a form limited to in-frame rearrangements. Some clones are lacking; in checked studies, under half of them reflect an unresolved V gene, and why the rest are absent is not known. The sample table records fewer than 250,000 clones; about 89% of these occur just once. 7.5% to 10% of the sample belongs to the ten largest clones. Sequenced: PBMCs or T cells enriched from blood (not recorded which). The receptors stem from a young woman who had recovered from COVID-19.

The genes are TRBV10-2 and TRBJ2-1; 12 bases fit TRBD2. This CDR3 is built from 15 residues. The V gene's germline CDR1 is WSHSY and CDR2 SAAADI. V shed 6 bases and J 5 bases; nucleotides not matched to a gene: 5. Here the CDR3 DNA reads TGCGCCAGCAGAGAGACTAGCGGGGGACACAATGAGCAGTTCTTC. This gives the protein CASRETSGGHNEQFF.

CDR3 bases: TGTGCCTGGAAACTAACCTACGAGCAGTACTTC. It specifies CAWKLTYEQYF. The rearrangement links TRBV30 to TRBJ2-7; D is unresolved. Germline CDR1 GTSNPN, CDR2 SVGIG (reference sequence). The CDR3 runs to 11 residues. V lost 4 bases, J lost 2 bases, and 6 bases lay in between.

J is TRBJ1-5 and V is TRBV4-1, with a tentative D call TRBD1 (5 bases). The CDR3 runs to 16 residues. Germline CDR1 is MGHRA and CDR2 is YSYEKL. Trimming pared 0 bases from V and 7 bases from J, leaving 16 bases between. Here the CDR3 reads CASSQEGVGGTQPQHF. As DNA, the CDR3 is TGCGCCAGCAGCCAAGAAGGGGTGGGGGGAACGCAGCCCCAGCATTTT.